Each of the 13 T cell receptor beta chains below was sequenced from the same sample in a study of T cells in Graves' hyperthyroidism and ophthalmopathy. Amplified TCR beta CDR3 regions came from RNA transcripts. Carried out on the TCR CDR3, a first-round RT-PCR used the HTBI primer set. One entry per CDR3 protein, called by TCRdb with MiXCR from the multiplex PCR reads. The repertoire consists of about 420,000 distinct CDR3 sequences, with about an eighth occurring once and the leading ten covering 5% to 6%. Sequencing was performed on blood. These receptor sequences come from a woman aged 18-29 years with Graves' hyperthyroidism.

The chain couples TRBV4-1 to TRBJ1-1; 8 nucleotides align to TRBD1. The CDR3 covers 14 residues. Germline trimming cut 4 bases from V and 5 bases from J; bases unmatched to any gene: 6. Germline values: CDR1 MGHRA, CDR2 YSYEKL. The CDR3 loop reads CASSPRTGHTEAFF. The CDR3 nucleotides read TGCGCCAGCAGCCCACGGACAGGGCATACTGAAGCTTTCTTT.

This clonotype was counted only a few times. The CDR3 DNA is TGCGCCAGCAGCCAGACGTACTCCTACGAGCAGTACTTC. Its translation is CASSQTYSYEQYF. The genes are TRBV5-1 and TRBJ2-7; D ambiguous. Germline CDR1 is SGHRS and CDR2 is YFSETQ. This CDR3 is built from 13 residues. Trimming stripped 4 bases from V and 0 bases from J, with 8 bases between.

The V call is TRBV6-1, the J call TRBJ2-3; 8 positions agree with TRBD1. Near its end, the DNA agrees better with TRBJ1-5, so the J call may be wrong. Per the germline V gene, CDR1 is MNHNS and CDR2 is SASEGT. The CDR3 spans 14 residues. CDR3 sequence: CASIDRGRTDTQHF. The CDR3 DNA reads TGTGCCAGCATCGACAGGGGCCGCACAGATACGCAGCATTTT.

This chain links TRBV7-9 with TRBJ1-1; no reliable D call. Trimming left V 1 base short and J 6 bases short, with 18 bases between. CDR3 length: 16 amino acids. CDR1 is SEHNR, CDR2 FQNEAQ, per germline (reference sequence). Here the CDR3 DNA reads TGTGCCAGCAGCTTAGTCGGAGCGGGGTTGTTGGCTGAAGCTTTCTTT. Amino acids: CASSLVGAGLLAEAFF.

There are a few counts of this clonotype. This chain connects TRBV20-1 to TRBJ1-5; D gene ambiguous. Germline V lookup: CDR1 DFQATT, CDR2 SNEGSKA (reference sequence). This CDR3 has 17 residues. Trimming shortened V by 0 bases and J by 0 bases, and 15 bases separated the two germline ends. CDR3 loop: CSARDRTRDLSNQPQHF. The CDR3 DNA follows: TGCAGTGCTAGAGATCGGACCCGAGACCTTAGCAATCAGCCCCAGCATTTT.

This clonotype was recorded at least ten times. J is TRBJ2-1 and V is TRBV12-3 or TRBV12-4, with 10 bases identical to TRBD1. V lost 6 bases to trimming and J lost 2 bases; unmatched junction nucleotides: 4. The CDR3 covers 15 residues. CDR3 sequence reads: CASSMTGGAYNEQFF. CDR3 coding DNA: TGTGCCAGCAGCATGACAGGGGGCGCCTACAATGAGCAGTTCTTC.

This clonotype came up many times. This chain joins TRBV11-2 and TRBJ2-5; D gene unclear. V was cut by 1 base and J by 1 base, with 10 bases left in between. Looked up from germline, CDR1 is SGHAT and CDR2 is FQNNGV. The CDR3 extends over 15 amino acids. The CDR3 bases are TGTGCCAGCAGCTTAGCTCGTTCGACCCAAGAGACCCAGTACTTC. It encodes CASSLARSTQETQYF.

J is TRBJ1-1 and V is TRBV10-1; 8 nucleotides line up with TRBD1. The germline gives CDR1 WNHNN, CDR2 SYGVQD (reference sequence). V was clipped by 6 bases and J by 5 bases; unmatched bases: 11. CDR3 length: 15 amino acids. The CDR3 DNA reads TGCGCCAGCAGAGAGAGGGACAGGCGAGTGACTGAAGCTTTCTTT. Encoded protein: CASRERDRRVTEAFF.

In this sample, this clonotype turned up many times. The chain links TRBV27 to TRBJ1-2, with 10 bases matching TRBD1. The junction had 9 bases not matched to a gene; V was cut back by 9 bases and J by 8 bases. The germline gives CDR1 MNHEY, CDR2 SMNVEV (reference sequence). CDR3 length: 13 amino acids. The CDR3, as DNA: TGTGCCAGTGCCGGGACAGGGGTTTACGGCTACACCTTC. Translation gives CASAGTGVYGYTF.

This clonotype was picked up many times. This chain joins TRBV2 and TRBJ1-4; 7 bases are a match to TRBD1. Germline-derived CDR1 and CDR2 are SNHLY and FYNNEI. This CDR3 has 13 amino acids. V was clipped by 10 bases and J by 5 bases; unmatched bases: 7. Here the CDR3 DNA reads TGTGCCATACGACAGGGTGCGAATGAAAAACTGTTTTTT. It is translated as CAIRQGANEKLFF.

With regard to this clonotype: Possible read error: a much larger clone is one base away. The V gene is TRBV3-1, the J gene TRBJ1-2, with 9 bases lining up with TRBD1. Germline V gene lookup returns CDR1 LGHDT and CDR2 YNNKEL (reference sequence). The CDR3 contains 13 residues. This chain's CDR3 is CASRRRDRDGYAF. DNA of the CDR3: TGTGCCAGCAGGCGCCGGGACAGGGACGGCTACGCCTTC. Full variable domain (outside the CDR3, taken from reference TRBV3-1 and TRBJ1-2): DTAVSQTPKYLVTQMGNDKSIKCEQNLGHDTMYWYKQDSKKFLKIMFSYNNKELIINETVPNRFSPKSPDKAHLNLHINSLELGDSAVYFCASRRRDRDGYAFGSGTRLTVV.

This clonotype was detected ten times or more. The chain is built from TRBV5-1 and TRBJ2-1; 9 bases align to TRBD1. CDR1 is SGHRS, CDR2 YFSETQ, per germline. The CDR3 has 14 residues. The V and J ends lost 4 bases and 3 bases, in that order; junction bases with no gene match: 2. This CDR3 is CASSLDRGYNEQFF. The CDR3 coding sequence is TGCGCCAGCAGCCTGGACAGGGGCTACAATGAGCAGTTCTTC. The variable domain in full, completed from reference TRBV5-1 and TRBJ2-1, reads KAGVTQTPRYLIKTRGQQVTLSCSPISGHRSVSWYQQTPGQGLQFLFEYFSETQRNKGNFPGRFSGRQFSNSRSEMNVSTLELGDSALYLCASSLDRGYNEQFFGPGTRLTVL.

This clonotype was counted ten times or more. This chain uses TRBV5-1 with TRBJ2-1; TRBD2 matches at 10 bases. CDR3 length equals 14 residues. Trimming took 5 bases from V and 7 from J; bases not matched to a gene: 6. Germline CDR1 SGHRS, CDR2 YFSETQ. CDR3 coding DNA: TGCGCCAGCAGGGAGCGGGAGGGCCGAAATGAGCAGTTCTTC. Translated, it gives CASREREGRNEQFF.